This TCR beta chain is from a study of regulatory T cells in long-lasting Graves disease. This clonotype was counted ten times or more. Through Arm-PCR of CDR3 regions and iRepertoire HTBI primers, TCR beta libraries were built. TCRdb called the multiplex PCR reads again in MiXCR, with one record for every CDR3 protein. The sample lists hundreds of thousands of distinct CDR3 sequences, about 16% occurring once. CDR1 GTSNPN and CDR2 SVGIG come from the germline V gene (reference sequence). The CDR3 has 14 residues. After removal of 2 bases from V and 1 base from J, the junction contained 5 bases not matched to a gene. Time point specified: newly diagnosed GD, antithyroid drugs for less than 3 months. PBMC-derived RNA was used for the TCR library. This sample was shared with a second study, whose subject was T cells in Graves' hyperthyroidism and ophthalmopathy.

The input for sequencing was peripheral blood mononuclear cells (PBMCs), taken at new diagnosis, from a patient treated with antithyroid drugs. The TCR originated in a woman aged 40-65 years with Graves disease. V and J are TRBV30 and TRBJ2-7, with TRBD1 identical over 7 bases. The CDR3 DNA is TGTGCCTGGAGTTTCGGGACAGCGTCCTACGAGCAGTACTTC. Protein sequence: CAWSFGTASYEQYF.